This is a list of T cell receptor beta chains from one sample in a study of cytomegalovirus exposure and HLA in healthy donors. Measured with immunoSEQ multiplex PCR; TCRdb has only the in-frame clones, and not every one. The data contain around 170,000 clones, around 77% of them seen just once; the ten biggest clones take up approximately 2.5%. Sample: PBMCs. Receptor source: a man between 60 and 75 years old in good health and CMV-seronegative. Both conserved end residues are part of each CDR3. The D gene is left open where the match is weak. For some rows the clone size is stated as once, few or many, or as a class when expanded; others skip it.

>TRBJ1-5|-|TRBV27|-
CASSLFRGPNQPQHF
TGTGCCAGCAGTTTATTCAGGGGACCTAATCAGCCCCAGCATTTT
>TRBJ2-7|-|TRBV6-5|TRBD1
CASSTSGTGMSEQYF
TGTGCCAGCAGTACCTCCGGGACAGGGATGTCCGAGCAGTACTTC
>TRBJ1-4|-|TRBV4-1|TRBD1
CASSQSGQGYEVEKLFF
TGCGCCAGCAGCCAATCGGGACAGGGGTATGAAGTGGAAAAACTGTTTTTT
>TRBJ2-1|-|TRBV5-1|TRBD1
CASSLGPTGSGSYNEQFF
TGCGCCAGCAGCTTGGGACCGACAGGGTCGGGCTCCTACAATGAGCAGTTCTTC
>TRBJ1-5|-|TRBV4-2|-
CASSQQPYSNQPQNF
TGTGCCAGCAGCCAACAACCGTATAGCAATCAGCCCCAGAATTTT
>TRBJ1-1|-|TRBV6-5|-
CASSYFQGLNTEAFF
TGTGCCAGCAGTTACTTTCAGGGGTTGAACACTGAAGCTTTCTTT
>TRBJ2-7|few|TRBV2|TRBD1
CASSDPGQAYEQYF
TGTGCCAGCAGTGATCCTGGACAGGCCTACGAGCAGTACTTC
>TRBJ2-2|-|TRBV4-3|TRBD2
CASSQAGPGGPSGELFF
TGCGCCAGCAGCCAAGCAGGGCCGGGAGGGCCGTCCGGGGAGCTGTTTTTT
>TRBJ1-1|-|TRBV29-1|-
CSVEWQGNTEAFF
TGCAGCGTTGAGTGGCAGGGGAACACTGAAGCTTTCTTT
>TRBJ2-1|-|TRBV7-2|TRBD2
CASSILTSGEQFF
TGTGCCAGCAGCATCCTAACTAGCGGGGAGCAGTTCTTC
>TRBJ2-1|once|TRBV7-2|TRBD2
CASSPLAGGYNEQFF
TGTGCCAGCAGTCCACTAGCGGGAGGGTACAATGAGCAGTTCTTC
>TRBJ2-5|-|TRBV5-4|TRBD2
CASSSRGGAQETQYF
TGTGCCAGCAGCTCCCGCGGGGGGGCCCAAGAGACCCAGTACTTC
>TRBJ2-1|few|TRBV19|-
CASSKDREGYNEQFF
TGTGCCAGTAGTAAGGACCGGGAAGGCTACAATGAGCAGTTCTTC
>TRBJ2-7|-|TRBV9|TRBD2
CASSRGGSAYEQYF
TGTGCCAGCAGCCGCGGGGGGAGCGCCTACGAGCAGTACTTC
>TRBJ2-7|once|TRBV6-5|TRBD2
CASSNQRGVAHEQYF
TGTGCCAGCAGTAACCAGCGGGGGGTAGCTCACGAGCAGTACTTC
>TRBJ2-2|-|TRBV6-1|-
CASSDWATGELFF
TGTGCCAGCAGTGATTGGGCGACCGGGGAGCTGTTTTTT
>TRBJ2-2|-|TRBV9|-
CASSVAAGADTGELFF
TGTGCCAGCAGCGTAGCGGCAGGGGCGGACACCGGGGAGCTGTTTTTT
>TRBJ2-2|-|TRBV5-1|TRBD2
CASRGTSVHGELFF
TGCGCCAGCAGAGGGACTAGCGTCCATGGGGAGCTGTTTTTT
>TRBJ1-1|-|TRBV2|-
CASRRDSNTEAFF
TGTGCCAGCAGGAGGGACTCGAACACTGAAGCTTTCTTT
>TRBJ1-5|-|TRBV27|-
CASSPQRGGMGTQPQHF
TGTGCCAGCAGTCCCCAGCGGGGAGGGATGGGGACACAGCCCCAGCATTTT
>TRBJ2-5|-|TRBV11-1|-
CASSSRFSERGETQYF
TGTGCCAGCAGCTCTAGGTTTAGTGAACGGGGAGAGACCCAGTACTTC
>TRBJ2-2|-|TRBV7-8|TRBD1
CASSLFATGGANTGELFF
TGTGCCAGCAGCTTATTCGCCACAGGGGGAGCGAACACCGGGGAGCTGTTTTTT
>TRBJ1-6|-|TRBV5-1|-
CASSIQGGVKNSPLHF
TGCGCCAGCAGCATACAGGGTGGAGTTAAGAATTCACCCCTCCACTTT
>TRBJ1-3|once|TRBV18|-
CASSPRKVGSSGNTIYF
TGTGCCAGCTCACCAAGGAAGGTGGGGAGTTCTGGAAACACCATATATTTT
>TRBJ2-3|-|TRBV9|TRBD1
CASSTGTAVRTDTQYF
TGTGCCAGCAGCACGGGGACAGCCGTCCGCACAGATACGCAGTATTTT
>TRBJ1-1|-|TRBV28|-
CASSSRVAFF
TGTGCCAGCAGTTCCAGGGTGGCTTTCTTT
>TRBJ1-2|-|TRBV7-8|-
CASSLAGDYGYTF
TGTGCCAGCAGCCTAGCCGGGGACTATGGCTACACCTTC
>TRBJ2-7|-|TRBV14|-
CASSQNLVGEQYF
TGTGCCAGCAGCCAAAACCTAGTAGGCGAGCAGTACTTC
>TRBJ2-3|-|TRBV9|TRBD2
CASSVGVSGASTDTQYF
TGTGCCAGCAGCGTAGGGGTTAGCGGGGCTAGCACAGATACGCAGTATTTT
>TRBJ1-6|-|TRBV5-5|TRBD1
CASSFQPGQGFPPLHF
TGTGCCAGCAGCTTTCAGCCGGGACAGGGGTTTCCACCCCTCCACTTT
>TRBJ2-5|-|TRBV13|TRBD2
CASSFYGTNQETQYF
TGTGCCAGCAGCTTCTACGGGACTAACCAAGAGACCCAGTACTTC
>TRBJ1-5|-|TRBV6-5|-
CASSLKMTGQPQHF
TGTGCCAGCAGCCTGAAAATGACGGGTCAGCCCCAGCATTTT
>TRBJ2-1|-|TRBV9|TRBD2
CASSVGSGGSYNEQFF
TGTGCCAGCAGCGTCGGAAGCGGGGGCTCCTACAATGAGCAGTTCTTC
>TRBJ2-3|-|TRBV19|-
CASSKAGSRTDTQYF
TGTGCCAGTAGTAAGGCCGGGAGTAGGACAGATACGCAGTATTTT
>TRBJ2-7|once|TRBV6-4|-
CASLGGHNEQYF
TGTGCCAGCCTAGGGGGTCATAACGAGCAGTACTTC
>TRBJ2-7|-|TRBV29-1|-
CSESYEQYF
TGCAGCGAGTCGTACGAGCAGTACTTC
>TRBJ1-1|few|TRBV11-2|-
CASSTAGANTEAFF
TGTGCCAGCAGCACTGCAGGGGCGAACACTGAAGCTTTCTTT
>TRBJ1-3|once|TRBV4-1|-
CASSQDFKQAKTYSGNTIYF
TGCGCCAGCAGCCAAGATTTTAAACAGGCTAAGACTTACTCTGGAAACACCATATATTTT
>TRBJ1-3|once|TRBV28|-
CASSLAGGRGNTIYF
TGTGCCAGCAGTTTAGCCGGGGGGAGAGGAAACACCATATATTTT
>TRBJ1-2|-|TRBV5-4|-
CASSYAADSYGYTF
TGTGCCAGCAGCTACGCCGCGGACAGCTATGGCTACACCTTC
>TRBJ2-7|-|TRBV7-2|TRBD2
CASSFQREELYEQYF
TGTGCCAGCAGCTTTCAGCGGGAGGAGCTCTACGAGCAGTACTTC
>TRBJ2-3|-|TRBV7-9|TRBD1
CASSLGDRGGTDTQYF
TGTGCCAGCAGCTTAGGGGACAGGGGGGGCACAGATACGCAGTATTTT
>TRBJ1-5|-|TRBV6-5|-
CASSYSQAPRSSSQHF
TGTGCCAGCAGTTACTCGCAGGCCCCGCGTAGTAGTTCCCAGCATTTT
>TRBJ1-1|-|TRBV28|TRBD1
CASMKRQGGHTEAFF
TGTGCCAGCATGAAAAGACAGGGTGGGCACACTGAAGCTTTCTTT
>TRBJ1-5|-|TRBV6-5|-
CASKGDRSQPQHF
TGTGCCAGCAAAGGGGATCGGAGCCAGCCCCAGCATTTT
>TRBJ2-7|few|TRBV28|-
CASTSADEQYF
TGTGCCAGTACAAGCGCAGACGAGCAGTACTTC
>TRBJ1-5|-|TRBV11-2|-
CASSLDSNQPQHF
TGTGCCAGCAGCTTAGACTCCAATCAGCCCCAGCATTTT
>TRBJ2-5|-|TRBV5-1|TRBD2
CASSEGLAGGIQETQYF
TGCGCCAGCAGCGAGGGACTAGCGGGGGGGATACAAGAGACCCAGTACTTC
>TRBJ2-1|-|TRBV13|TRBD2
CASSLATTLAGAGNEQFF
TGTGCCAGCAGCTTAGCTACGACCCTAGCGGGTGCGGGGAATGAGCAGTTCTTC
>TRBJ2-1|-|TRBV11-1|TRBD2
CASSFWSSGSYNEQFF
TGTGCCAGCAGCTTCTGGTCTAGCGGGAGCTACAATGAGCAGTTCTTC
>TRBJ2-7|-|TRBV2|-
CASSEAPGAGYEQYF
TGTGCCAGCAGTGAAGCGCCAGGGGCGGGCTACGAGCAGTACTTC
>TRBJ2-7|-|TRBV5-6|TRBD1
CASSFLQGAYEQYF
TGTGCCAGCAGCTTCTTACAGGGGGCCTACGAGCAGTACTTC
>TRBJ1-5|-|TRBV6-6|-
CASTFWGENQPQHF
TGTGCCAGCACGTTCTGGGGGGAAAATCAGCCCCAGCATTTT
>TRBJ1-5|-|TRBV6-5|-
CASSLTYNQPQHF
TGTGCCAGCAGTTTGACTTACAATCAGCCCCAGCATTTT
>TRBJ2-7|-|TRBV6-1|-
CASSEAGQVDYEQYF
TGTGCCAGCAGTGAAGCTGGTCAGGTAGACTACGAGCAGTACTTC